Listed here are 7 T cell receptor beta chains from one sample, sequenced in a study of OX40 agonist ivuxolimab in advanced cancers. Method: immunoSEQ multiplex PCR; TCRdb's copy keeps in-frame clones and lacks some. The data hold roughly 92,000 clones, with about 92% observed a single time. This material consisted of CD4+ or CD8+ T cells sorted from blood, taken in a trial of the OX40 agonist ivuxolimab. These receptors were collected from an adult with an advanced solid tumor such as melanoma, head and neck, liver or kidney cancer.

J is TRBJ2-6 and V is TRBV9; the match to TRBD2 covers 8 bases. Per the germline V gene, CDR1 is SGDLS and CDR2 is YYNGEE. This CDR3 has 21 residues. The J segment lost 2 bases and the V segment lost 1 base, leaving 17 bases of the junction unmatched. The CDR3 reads CASSVSGGGMNGRAGANVLTF. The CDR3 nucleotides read TGTGCCAGCAGCGTATCCGGTGGCGGGATGAACGGGAGGGCTGGGGCCAACGTCCTGACTTTC.

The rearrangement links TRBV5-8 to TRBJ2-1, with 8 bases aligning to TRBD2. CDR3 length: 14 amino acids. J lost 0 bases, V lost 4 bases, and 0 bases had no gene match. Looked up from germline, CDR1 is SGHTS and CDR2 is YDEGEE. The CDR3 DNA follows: TGTGCCAGCAGCGGGACTAGCTCCTACAATGAGCAGTTCTTC. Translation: CASSGTSSYNEQFF.

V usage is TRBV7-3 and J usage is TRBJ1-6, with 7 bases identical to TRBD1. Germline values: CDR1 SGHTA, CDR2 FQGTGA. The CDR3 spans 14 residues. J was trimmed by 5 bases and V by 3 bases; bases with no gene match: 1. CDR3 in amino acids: CASSFGQDNSPLHF. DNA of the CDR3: TGTGCCAGCAGCTTCGGACAGGATAATTCACCCCTCCACTTT.

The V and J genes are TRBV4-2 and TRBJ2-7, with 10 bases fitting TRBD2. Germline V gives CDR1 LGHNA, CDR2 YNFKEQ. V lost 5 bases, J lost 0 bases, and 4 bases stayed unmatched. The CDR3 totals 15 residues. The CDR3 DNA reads TGTGCCAGCAGCGACCGACTAGCGGGCTCCTACGAGCAGTACTTC. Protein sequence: CASSDRLAGSYEQYF.

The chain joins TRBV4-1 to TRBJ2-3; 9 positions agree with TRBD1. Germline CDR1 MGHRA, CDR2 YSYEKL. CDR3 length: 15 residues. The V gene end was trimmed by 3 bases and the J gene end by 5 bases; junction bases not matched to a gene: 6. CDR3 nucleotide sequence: TGCGCCAGCAGCCATCGGACAGGGGCGGGAGATACGCAGTATTTT. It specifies CASSHRTGAGDTQYF.

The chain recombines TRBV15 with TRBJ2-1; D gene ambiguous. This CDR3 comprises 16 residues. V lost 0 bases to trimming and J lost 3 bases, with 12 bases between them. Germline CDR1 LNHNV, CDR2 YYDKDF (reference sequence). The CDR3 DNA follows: TGTGCCACCAGCAGAGATTTAGGATCCTACTACAATGAGCAGTTCTTC. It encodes CATSRDLGSYYNEQFF.

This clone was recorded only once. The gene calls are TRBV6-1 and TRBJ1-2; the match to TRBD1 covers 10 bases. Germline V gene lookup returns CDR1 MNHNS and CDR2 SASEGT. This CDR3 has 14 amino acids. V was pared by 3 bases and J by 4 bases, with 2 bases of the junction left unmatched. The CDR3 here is CASSEDRGTYGYTF. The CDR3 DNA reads TGTGCCAGCAGTGAGGACAGGGGGACCTATGGCTACACCTTC.